The rows below give T cell receptor beta chains drawn from one sample of a study of blood T cell repertoires in COVID-19. Method: immunoSEQ multiplex PCR; TCRdb's copy keeps in-frame clones and lacks some. The table lists around 92,000 clones, 83% of them singletons. Sequencing input: peripheral blood. The receptor source for this set is an elderly woman with acute or convalescent COVID-19. The CDR3 runs from the conserved cysteine through the conserved F or W. D genes are given only for firm matches. Part of the rows lack a size; the others show once, few, many or a class for expanded clones.

-,-,TRBV5-1,TRBJ1-1,CASSSGGGGDTEAFF,TGCGCCAGCAGCTCCGGGGGAGGGGGAGACACTGAAGCTTTCTTT
-,TRBD1,TRBV6-2/TRBV6-3,TRBJ2-5,CASSYDLGGQGTQYF,TGTGCCAGCAGTTACGATTTAGGGGGACAGGGAACCCAGTACTTC
-,TRBD2,TRBV7-9,TRBJ2-2,CASSRLREAGELFF,TGTGCCAGCAGCCGTTTGCGGGAGGCTGGGGAGCTGTTTTTT
-,TRBD2,TRBV5-1,TRBJ2-1,CASSLAPSGRSNEQFF,TGCGCCAGCAGCTTGGCCCCTAGCGGGAGGTCCAATGAGCAGTTCTTC
-,-,TRBV7-2,TRBJ1-1,CASSLTENTEAFF,TGTGCCAGCAGCCTAACAGAAAACACTGAAGCTTTCTTT
-,-,TRBV5-1,TRBJ2-1,CASSLRPGLRHEQFF,TGCGCCAGCAGCTTGAGGCCAGGGTTACGGCATGAGCAGTTCTTC
-,TRBD2,TRBV11-3,TRBJ2-1,CASSATSGRAKVHEQFF,TGTGCCAGCAGCGCTACTAGCGGGAGGGCCAAAGTCCATGAGCAGTTCTTC
medium-sized,-,TRBV7-9,TRBJ1-5,CASSLDGEQHF,TGTGCCAGCAGCTTAGACGGGGAACAGCATTTT
once,-,TRBV24-1,TRBJ1-1,CATSGWGPEDRAFF,TGTGCCACCAGTGGGTGGGGGCCTGAGGATCGGGCTTTCTTT
-,TRBD1,TRBV6-2/TRBV6-3,TRBJ2-5,CASSTRQGPETQYF,TGTGCCAGCAGTACCCGACAGGGGCCGGAGACCCAGTACTTC
-,TRBD1,TRBV12-5,TRBJ2-3,CASGPDRGRIDTQYF,TGTGCTAGTGGCCCAGACAGGGGGCGGATAGATACGCAGTATTTT
-,-,TRBV12-3/TRBV12-4,TRBJ2-1,CASSLTQVNEQFF,TGTGCCAGCAGTTTAACTCAGGTCAATGAGCAGTTCTTC
once,-,TRBV5-1,TRBJ2-5,CASNAPGLGGETQYF,TGCGCCAGCAACGCTCCGGGACTCGGTGGAGAGACCCAGTACTTC
-,-,TRBV18,TRBJ2-7,CASSPASDYEQYF,TGTGCCAGCTCACCGGCTAGCGACTACGAGCAGTACTTC
once,-,TRBV18,TRBJ1-1,CASSSDFTEAFF,TGTGCCAGCTCAAGCGACTTCACTGAAGCTTTCTTT
-,TRBD1,TRBV7-2,TRBJ2-3,CASSLYGTGGYSYTDTQYF,TGTGCCAGCAGCTTATATGGGACAGGGGGCTACTCGTACACAGATACGCAGTATTTT
-,TRBD2,TRBV2,TRBJ2-1,CASSAGTSGRNEQFF,TGTGCCAGCAGTGCCGGGACTAGCGGGAGGAATGAGCAGTTCTTC
-,-,TRBV25-1,TRBJ2-3,CASTETASTDTQYF,TGTGCCAGCACAGAGACAGCTAGCACAGATACGCAGTATTTT
-,TRBD1,TRBV28,TRBJ2-2,CASSSDRENGELFF,TGTGCCAGCAGTTCGGACAGGGAGAACGGGGAGCTGTTTTTT
-,-,TRBV21-1,TRBJ2-6,CASTLGAGGASGANVLTF,TGTGCCAGCACCCTGGGGGCAGGGGGAGCCTCTGGGGCCAACGTCCTGACTTTC
-,-,TRBV6-5,TRBJ2-7,CASSYSVGGSYEQYF,TGTGCCAGCAGTTACTCGGTAGGGGGCTCCTACGAGCAGTACTTC
-,TRBD2,TRBV11-2,TRBJ2-7,CASSPRGGRASYEQYF,TGTGCCAGCAGCCCCCGTGGCGGGAGGGCCTCCTACGAGCAGTACTTC
-,-,TRBV5-1,TRBJ1-2,CASSLAGTGGYTF,TGCGCCAGCAGCTTGGCCGGAACGGGAGGCTACACCTTC